These 32 T cell receptor beta chains were all obtained from the same sample, sequenced in a study of T cell responses to AZD1222 COVID-19 vaccine. The table came from immunoSEQ multiplex PCR; TCRdb's copy has only in-frame clones and leaves some out. This table has over 100,000 clones, roughly 88% appearing once. The material sequenced was peripheral blood, taken on day 0 of MenACWY control vaccination. The receptors derive from an adult in good health.

The chain has TRBV7-9 and TRBJ1-2, with 7 bases fitting TRBD1. The germline V gene has CDR1 SEHNR and CDR2 FQNEAQ (reference sequence). V dropped 4 bases and J dropped 4; count of bases not matched to a gene: 12. The CDR3 covers 16 residues. The CDR3 sequence is CASSSLSGTAIYGYTF. The CDR3 nucleotides are TGTGCCAGCAGCTCTTTATCCGGGACAGCTATCTATGGCTACACCTTC. The full variable domain, completed using reference TRBV7-9 and TRBJ1-2, is DTGVSQNPRHKITKRGQNVTFRCDPISEHNRLYWYRQTLGQGPEFLTYFQNEAQLEKSRLLSDRFSAERPKGSFSTLEIQRTEQGDSAMYLCASSSLSGTAIYGYTFGSGTRLTVV.

The genes are TRBV28 and TRBJ1-2; maybe TRBD1 (5 bases). The CDR3 has 15 residues. Germline CDR1 reads MDHEN; CDR2 reads SYDVKM. Between the trimmed V and J ends, which lost 6 bases and 3 bases, there was a span of 17 bases. This chain's CDR3 is CASSLSGTDHYGYTF. CDR3 DNA sequence: TGTGCCAGCAGCCTATCCGGGACGGACCACTATGGCTACACCTTC.

The CDR3 is CASSFFLDRDQYF. CDR3 nucleotide sequence: TGTGCCAGCAGCTTTTTCCTGGACAGGGATCAGTACTTC. V usage is TRBV7-9 and J usage is TRBJ2-7; the match to TRBD1 covers 8 bases. The CDR3 covers 13 residues. Per germline, CDR1 SEHNR and CDR2 FQNEAQ (reference sequence). Trimming at V came to 3 bases and at J to 10 bases, leaving 8 bases not matched to a gene.

The chain is built from TRBV28 and TRBJ2-7; 12 bases line up with TRBD2. CDR1 MDHEN and CDR2 SYDVKM come from the germline V gene. Trimming at V came to 6 bases and at J to 2 bases, leaving 5 bases not matched to a gene. This CDR3 has 15 residues. CDR3 residues: CASSRGLAGTYEQYF. CDR3 nucleotides: TGTGCCAGCAGCCGGGGACTAGCGGGCACCTACGAGCAGTACTTC.

The V gene is TRBV7-2, the J gene TRBJ2-3, with D uncertain. Germline-derived CDR1 and CDR2 are SGHTA and FQGNSA. Trimming removed 5 bases from V and 8 bases from J, with 20 bases in between. The CDR3 is 15 residues long. CDR3 sequence (DNA): TGTGCCAGCAGCCTCGGTCCGGGTGGTTTGGGTACGCAGTATTTT. Translating gives CASSLGPGGLGTQYF.

A single count supports this clone. This chain uses TRBV19 with TRBJ2-7, with 10 positions matching TRBD1. Germline V lookup: CDR1 LNHDA, CDR2 SQIVND (reference sequence). Trimming took 4 bases from V and 5 from J; bases not matched to a gene: 5. There are 14 residues in the CDR3. The CDR3 loop reads CASSSTGTGDEQYF. The CDR3 DNA is TGTGCCAGTAGTAGTACCGGGACAGGGGACGAGCAGTACTTC.

This sequence joins TRBV5-6 and TRBJ1-2; unclear D gene. V gave up 4 bases and J gave up 2 bases, with 18 bases separating them. This CDR3 contains 16 residues. Germline CDR1 and CDR2: SGHDT and YYEEEE. The CDR3 protein is CASSPLRTFLNYGYTF. The CDR3 DNA reads TGTGCCAGCAGCCCCCTCAGGACCTTTCTGAACTATGGCTACACCTTC.

J is TRBJ1-3 and V is TRBV9; D is perhaps TRBD1 (6 bases). Trimming took off 1 base at V and 0 bases at J, with 8 bases between the two ends. There are 15 residues in the CDR3. Germline V gives CDR1 SGDLS, CDR2 YYNGEE. DNA of the CDR3: TGTGCCAGCAGCGTACTGGACAGCTCTGGAAACACCATATATTTT. Amino acids: CASSVLDSSGNTIYF.

The V gene is TRBV7-8, the J gene TRBJ1-5; D is perhaps TRBD1 (5 bases). The CDR3 covers 19 residues. Trimming cost V 4 bases and J 0 bases, with 22 bases left between them. The V gene's germline CDR1 is SGHVS and CDR2 FQNEAQ. The CDR3 DNA sequence: TGTGCCAGCAGCTGGGAACAGCGTATGCGGGGGTATAGCAATCAGCCCCAGCATTTT. It codes for CASSWEQRMRGYSNQPQHF.

This chain links TRBV20-1 with TRBJ1-1; D unresolved. There are 14 residues in the CDR3. Trimming pared 3 bases from V and 3 bases from J, leaving 14 bases between. Germline V gives CDR1 DFQATT, CDR2 SNEGSKA (reference sequence). The DNA of the CDR3 is TGCAGTGCTAGTGGAGGCCCCGGGTACACTGAAGCTTTCTTT. Its protein is CSASGGPGYTEAFF.

The CDR3 sequence: CASSQGGVGYNEQFF. As DNA, the CDR3 is TGTGCCAGCAGCCAAGGCGGGGTAGGATACAATGAGCAGTTCTTC. The V call is TRBV3-1 (or the pseudogene TRBV3-2), the J call TRBJ2-1; a weak D match, TRBD2 (6 bases). Germline assignment: CDR1 LGHDT and CDR2 YNNKEL (reference sequence). This CDR3 region has 15 residues. V was cut by 1 base and J by 4 bases, with 11 bases left in between.

This chain uses TRBV5-1 with TRBJ1-3; TRBD1 agrees at 9 bases. J lost 0 bases, V lost 4 bases, and 5 bases had no gene match. Germline V lookup: CDR1 SGHRS, CDR2 YFSETQ. The CDR3 extends over 16 amino acids. In DNA, the CDR3 is TGCGCCAGCAGCGAGGCGACAGGGGGCTCTGGAAACACCATATATTTT. This encodes CASSEATGGSGNTIYF. The complete variable domain, with remaining parts taken from reference TRBV5-1 and TRBJ1-3, reads KAGVTQTPRYLIKTRGQQVTLSCSPISGHRSVSWYQQTPGQGLQFLFEYFSETQRNKGNFPGRFSGRQFSNSRSEMNVSTLELGDSALYLCASSEATGGSGNTIYFGEGSWLTVV.

This chain links TRBV7-2 with TRBJ2-5, with 8 bases matching TRBD2. The CDR3 length is 16 residues. Germline V gene sequence: CDR1 SGHTA, CDR2 FQGNSA. The ends lost 1 base at V and 2 bases at J; junction bases unmatched: 6. For the CDR3, the DNA is TGTGCCAGCAGCTTAGTTCCTAGCGGGCTTCAAGAGACCCAGTACTTC. Protein product: CASSLVPSGLQETQYF.

In regard to this clone: One end of the junction is discordant with germline, which a read error may explain. CDR3 nucleotide sequence: TGTGCTAGCAGCTTAGTGGGCACCGATACGCAGTATTTT. It codes for CASSLVGTDTQYF. This sequence joins TRBV7-7 and TRBJ2-3; D not resolved. Germline CDR1 and CDR2: SSHAT and FNYEAQ (reference sequence). The CDR3 has 13 amino acids.

J is TRBJ1-2 and V is TRBV12-3 or TRBV12-4, with D possibly matching TRBD1 (5 bases). The V gene lost 5 bases and the J gene lost 8 bases, with 12 bases spanning the gap. This CDR3 contains 12 residues. CDR3 nucleotides: TGTGCCAGCAGTCCCGATCGGGGGGGCTACACCTTC. Encoded protein: CASSPDRGGYTF.

The chain combines TRBV29-1 with TRBJ2-7; the D is unclear. The ends were cut back, 3 bases at V and 2 bases at J, with 8 bases in the middle. From germline, CDR1 is SQVTM and CDR2 ANQGSEA. The CDR3 length is 12 residues. The CDR3 nucleotides read TGCAGCGTTGACGTTTCCCCCTACGAGCAGTACTTC. It encodes CSVDVSPYEQYF.

J is TRBJ2-2 and V is TRBV4-1; D remains unclear. Germline V gives CDR1 MGHRA, CDR2 YSYEKL. The CDR3 totals 14 residues. The ends were cut back, 2 bases at V and 8 bases at J, with 12 bases in the middle. The CDR3 reads CASSQPLKSGELFF. In nucleotides, the CDR3 is TGCGCCAGCAGCCAACCACTAAAGAGTGGGGAGCTGTTTTTT.

The J gene is TRBJ2-5, the V gene TRBV7-3; TRBD2 aligns across 8 bases. J lost 1 base, V lost 0 bases, and 1 base had no gene match. This CDR3 is 15 amino acids long. CDR1 and CDR2 from the germline V gene are SGHTA and FQGTGA. CDR3 region: CASSLTSGAQETQYF. The DNA of the CDR3 is TGTGCCAGCAGCTTAACTAGCGGGGCCCAAGAGACCCAGTACTTC. The entire variable domain, with the rest obtained from reference TRBV7-3 and TRBJ2-5, is as follows: GAGVSQTPSNKVTEKGKYVELRCDPISGHTALYWYRQSLGQGPEFLIYFQGTGAADDSGLPNDRFFAVRPEGSVSTLKIQRTERGDSAVYLCASSLTSGAQETQYFGPGTRLLVL.

The CDR3 DNA reads as TGTGCCAGCTCACCACCGGCAGGGGCGGCCTACGAGCAGTACTTC. It encodes CASSPPAGAAYEQYF. The chain combines TRBV18 with TRBJ2-7; a possible D gene is TRBD1 (6 bases). The V end lost 0 bases, the J end lost 2 bases, and 11 bases lay between the germline ends. Looked up from germline, CDR1 is KGHSH and CDR2 is LQKENI. This CDR3 contains 15 residues. The variable domain in full, with the rest retrieved from reference TRBV18 and TRBJ2-7, is NAGVMQNPRHLVRRRGQEARLRCSPMKGHSHVYWYRQLPEEGLKFMVYLQKENIIDESGMPKERFSAEFPKEGPSILRIQQVVRGDSAAYFCASSPPAGAAYEQYFGPGTRLTVT.

The rearrangement links TRBV6-5 to TRBJ1-2, with D perhaps TRBD1 (5 bases). V lost 6 bases and J lost 8, with 16 bases in between. In germline, CDR1 is MNHEY, CDR2 SVGAGI. The CDR3 totals 13 residues. CDR3 loop: CASRPDSLQGYTF. The CDR3 region has the DNA TGTGCCAGCAGACCAGACAGCTTGCAAGGCTACACCTTC.

The rearrangement links TRBV10-1 to TRBJ1-1; 9 nucleotides match TRBD1. CDR1 and CDR2 from the germline V gene are WNHNN and SYGVQD (reference sequence). J was trimmed by 4 bases and V by 7 bases; bases with no gene match: 16. The CDR3 runs 17 residues. CDR3 bases: TGCGCCAGCATAATGGTAGTTGGGACAGGGCTCGGCACTGAAGCTTTCTTT. Residues: CASIMVVGTGLGTEAFF.

V gene TRBV28 combines with J gene TRBJ1-6, with 7 positions matching TRBD1. V dropped 10 bases and J dropped 6; count of bases not matched to a gene: 9. This CDR3 region has 14 residues. Germline V gives CDR1 MDHEN, CDR2 SYDVKM. The CDR3: CATRPGQTNSPLHF. The DNA of the CDR3 is TGTGCCACCAGGCCGGGACAGACTAATTCACCCCTCCACTTT.

The J gene is TRBJ2-2, the V gene TRBV7-2; unclear D gene. V gave up 7 bases and J gave up 2 bases, with 8 bases separating them. The V gene's germline CDR1 is SGHTA and CDR2 FQGNSA. CDR3 length equals 13 residues. This CDR3 is CASMVLNTGELFF. The CDR3, as DNA: TGTGCCAGCATGGTGTTAAACACCGGGGAGCTGTTTTTT. The full variable domain, in which reference TRBV7-2 and TRBJ2-2 provide the parts outside the CDR3, is GAGVSQSPSNKVTEKGKDVELRCDPISGHTALYWYRQSLGQGLEFLIYFQGNSAPDKSGLPSDRFSAERTGGSVSTLTIQRTQQEDSAVYLCASMVLNTGELFFGEGSRLTVL.

V usage is TRBV19 and J usage is TRBJ1-6, with 7 bases lining up with TRBD1. CDR1 and CDR2 (germline): LNHDA, SQIVND (reference sequence). This CDR3 comprises 15 residues. With 7 bases clipped from V and 7 bases from J, the junction kept 10 bases outside the gene matches. CDR3 sequence reads: CASTAGDSLNSPLHF. The DNA of the CDR3 is TGTGCCAGTACTGCAGGGGACAGTTTAAATTCACCCCTCCACTTT.

The rearrangement uses TRBV29-1 and TRBJ2-7; TRBD1 matches 8 bases. The CDR3 covers 13 residues. The junction had 11 bases not matched to a gene; V was cut back by 7 bases and J by 6 bases. Germline assignment: CDR1 SQVTM and CDR2 ANQGSEA. DNA of the CDR3: TGCAGCGCCCGACAGGGGATTATAGGCGAGCAGTACTTC. Protein product: CSARQGIIGEQYF.

V gene TRBV27 combines with J gene TRBJ1-5, with TRBD1 as a possible D gene (5 bases). Germline V gene sequence: CDR1 MNHEY, CDR2 SMNVEV (reference sequence). Trimming took 6 bases from V and 1 from J, leaving 13 bases between them. The CDR3 totals 15 residues. CDR3 nucleotide sequence: TGTGCCAGCAGACCAGGGATATTGAGCAATCAGCCCCAGCATTTT. It translates to CASRPGILSNQPQHF.

The genes are TRBV9 and TRBJ1-1; the D is unclear. Germline CDR1 is SGDLS and CDR2 is YYNGEE. The CDR3 is made up of 16 amino acids. V dropped 3 bases and J dropped 1 base, with 16 bases sitting between them. CDR3 region: CASSAALSQWNTEAFF. CDR3 nucleotides: TGTGCCAGCAGCGCGGCGTTAAGTCAGTGGAACACTGAAGCTTTCTTT.

The J gene is TRBJ2-3, the V gene TRBV5-6, with TRBD1 identical over 7 bases. Germline values: CDR1 SGHDT, CDR2 YYEEEE. V lost 4 bases, J lost 7 bases, and 15 bases stayed unmatched. The CDR3 has 16 residues. CDR3 nucleotides: TGTGCCAGCAGCCCAGGTGGGACAGACCATGCAAATACGCAGTATTTT. It codes for CASSPGGTDHANTQYF.

The V and J genes are TRBV13 and TRBJ2-3; perhaps TRBD1 as D (5 bases). Germline CDR1 is PRHDT and CDR2 is FYEKMQ (reference sequence). V was pared by 4 bases and J by 14 bases, with 22 bases between. The CDR3 is 14 residues long. In DNA, the CDR3 is TGTGCCAGCAGCTCAGACCCGGACATGAGTAGATCGTATTTT. Encoded protein: CASSSDPDMSRSYF.

This chain joins TRBV7-9 and TRBJ2-7; 9 bases align to TRBD1. Losses at the gene ends were 5 bases for V and 3 bases for J; bases not matched to a gene: 5. This CDR3 has 14 amino acids. Germline loops: CDR1 SEHNR, CDR2 FQNEAQ (reference sequence). This chain's CDR3 is CASSAQDRGYEQYF. For the CDR3, the DNA is TGTGCCAGCAGCGCACAGGACAGGGGCTACGAGCAGTACTTC. The variable domain in full, completed from reference TRBV7-9 and TRBJ2-7, reads DTGVSQNPRHKITKRGQNVTFRCDPISEHNRLYWYRQTLGQGPEFLTYFQNEAQLEKSRLLSDRFSAERPKGSFSTLEIQRTEQGDSAMYLCASSAQDRGYEQYFGPGTRLTVT.

This chain links TRBV7-9 with TRBJ1-6; the D gene is possibly TRBD1 (5 bases). Per the germline V gene, CDR1 is SEHNR and CDR2 is FQNEAQ (reference sequence). The length of the CDR3 is 14 residues. V was trimmed by 4 bases and J by 5 bases, leaving 9 bases between them. The CDR3: CASSWTWDNSPLHF. CDR3 sequence (DNA): TGTGCCAGCAGCTGGACATGGGATAATTCACCCCTCCACTTT.

V and J are TRBV4-1 and TRBJ1-5; no firm D call. Trimming left V 0 bases short and J 0 bases short, with 6 bases between. The germline V gene encodes CDR1 MGHRA and CDR2 YSYEKL. The CDR3 totals 15 residues. The CDR3 region is CASSQERASNQPQHF. As DNA, the CDR3 is TGCGCCAGCAGCCAAGAGAGGGCTAGCAATCAGCCCCAGCATTTT.